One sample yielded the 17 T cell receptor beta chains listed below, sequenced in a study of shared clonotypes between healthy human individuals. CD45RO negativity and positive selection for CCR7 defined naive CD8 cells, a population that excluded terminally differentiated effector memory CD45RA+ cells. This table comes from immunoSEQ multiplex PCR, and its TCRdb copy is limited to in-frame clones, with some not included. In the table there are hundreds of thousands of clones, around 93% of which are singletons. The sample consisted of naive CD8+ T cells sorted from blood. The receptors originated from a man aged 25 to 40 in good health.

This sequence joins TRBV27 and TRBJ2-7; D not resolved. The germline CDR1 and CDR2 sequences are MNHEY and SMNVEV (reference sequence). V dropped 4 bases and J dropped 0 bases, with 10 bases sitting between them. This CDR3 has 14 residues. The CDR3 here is CASSSSALSYEQYF. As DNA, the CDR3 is TGTGCCAGCAGTTCGTCCGCACTCTCCTACGAGCAGTACTTC.

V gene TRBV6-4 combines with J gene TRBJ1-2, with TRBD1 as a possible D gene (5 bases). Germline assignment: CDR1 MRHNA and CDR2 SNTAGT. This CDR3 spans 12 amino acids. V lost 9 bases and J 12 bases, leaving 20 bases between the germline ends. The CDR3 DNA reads TGTGCCAGGAGGATACAGGAGGAAAGGCACACCTTC. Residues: CARRIQEERHTF.

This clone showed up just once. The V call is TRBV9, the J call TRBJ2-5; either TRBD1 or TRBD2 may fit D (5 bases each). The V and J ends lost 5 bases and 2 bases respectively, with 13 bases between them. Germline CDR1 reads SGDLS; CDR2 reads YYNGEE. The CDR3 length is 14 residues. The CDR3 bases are TGTGCCAGCAGTCATAGGGACCAACAAGAGACCCAGTACTTC. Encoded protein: CASSHRDQQETQYF.

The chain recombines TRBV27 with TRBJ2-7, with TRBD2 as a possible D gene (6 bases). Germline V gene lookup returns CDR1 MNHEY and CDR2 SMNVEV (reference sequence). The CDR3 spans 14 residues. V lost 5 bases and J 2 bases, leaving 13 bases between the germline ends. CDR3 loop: CASSVYGGTYEQYF. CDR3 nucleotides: TGTGCCAGCAGTGTCTACGGGGGTACCTACGAGCAGTACTTC.

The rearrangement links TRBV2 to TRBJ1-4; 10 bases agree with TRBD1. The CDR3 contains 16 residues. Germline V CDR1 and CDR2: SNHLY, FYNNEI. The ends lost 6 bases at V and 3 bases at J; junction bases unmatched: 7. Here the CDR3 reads CASSTGQGVPNEKLFF. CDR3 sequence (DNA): TGTGCCAGCAGCACTGGACAGGGGGTCCCTAATGAAAAACTGTTTTTT.

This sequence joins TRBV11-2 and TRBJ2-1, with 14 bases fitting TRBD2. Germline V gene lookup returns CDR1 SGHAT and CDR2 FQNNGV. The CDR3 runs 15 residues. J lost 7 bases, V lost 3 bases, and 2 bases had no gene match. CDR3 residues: CASSFGLAGGNEQFF. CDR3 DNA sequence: TGTGCCAGCAGCTTTGGACTAGCGGGAGGAAATGAGCAGTTCTTC.

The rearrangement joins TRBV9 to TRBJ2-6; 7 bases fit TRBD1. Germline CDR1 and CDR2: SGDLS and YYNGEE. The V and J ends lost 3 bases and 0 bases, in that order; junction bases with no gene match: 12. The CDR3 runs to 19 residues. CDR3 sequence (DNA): TGTGCCAGCAGCGCATTACACAGGGGACGTCCCTCTGGGGCCAACGTCCTGACTTTC. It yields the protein CASSALHRGRPSGANVLTF.

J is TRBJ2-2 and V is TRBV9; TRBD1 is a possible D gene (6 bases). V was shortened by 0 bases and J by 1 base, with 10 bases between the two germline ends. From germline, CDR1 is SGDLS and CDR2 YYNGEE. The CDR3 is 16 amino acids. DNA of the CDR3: TGTGCCAGCAGCGTAGAAGGGGGATTGAACACCGGGGAGCTGTTTTTT. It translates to CASSVEGGLNTGELFF. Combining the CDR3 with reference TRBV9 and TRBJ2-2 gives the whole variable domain DSGVTQTPKHLITATGQRVTLRCSPRSGDLSVYWYQQSLDQGLQFLIQYYNGEERAKGNILERFSAQQFPDLHSELNLSSLELGDSALYFCASSVEGGLNTGELFFGEGSRLTVL.

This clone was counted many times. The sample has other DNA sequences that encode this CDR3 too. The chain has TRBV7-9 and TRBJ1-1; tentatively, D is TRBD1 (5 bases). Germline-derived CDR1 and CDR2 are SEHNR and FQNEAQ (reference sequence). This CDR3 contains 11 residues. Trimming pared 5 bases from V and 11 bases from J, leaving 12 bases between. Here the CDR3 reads CASSRGTEAFF. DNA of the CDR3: TGTGCCAGCAGCCGCGGGACCGAGGCTTTCTTT.

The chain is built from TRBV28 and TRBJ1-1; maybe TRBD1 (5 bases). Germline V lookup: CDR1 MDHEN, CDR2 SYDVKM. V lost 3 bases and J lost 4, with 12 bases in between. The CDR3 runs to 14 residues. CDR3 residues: CASSFGGAPTEAFF. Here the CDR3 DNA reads TGTGCCAGCAGTTTTGGAGGGGCCCCCACTGAAGCTTTCTTT.

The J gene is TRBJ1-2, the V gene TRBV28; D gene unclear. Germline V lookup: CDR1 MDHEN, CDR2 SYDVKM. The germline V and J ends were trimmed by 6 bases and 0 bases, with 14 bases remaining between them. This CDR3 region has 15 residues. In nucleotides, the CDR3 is TGTGCCAGCAGCCAAGGGCTGTTTGCTAACTATGGCTACACCTTC. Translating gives CASSQGLFANYGYTF.

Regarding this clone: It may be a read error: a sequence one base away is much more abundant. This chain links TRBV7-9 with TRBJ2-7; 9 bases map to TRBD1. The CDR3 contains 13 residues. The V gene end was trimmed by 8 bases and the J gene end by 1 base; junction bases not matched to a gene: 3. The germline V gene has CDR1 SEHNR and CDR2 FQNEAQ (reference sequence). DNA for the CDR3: TGTGCCAGCGAGGGACAGGGATCCTACGAGCAGTACTTC. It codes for CASEGQGSYEQYF.

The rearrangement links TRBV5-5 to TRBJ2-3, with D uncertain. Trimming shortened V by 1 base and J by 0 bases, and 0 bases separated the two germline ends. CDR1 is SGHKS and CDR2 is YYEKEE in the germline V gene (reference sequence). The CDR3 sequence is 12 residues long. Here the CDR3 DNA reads TGTGCCAGCAGCTTGAGCACAGATACGCAGTATTTT. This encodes CASSLSTDTQYF. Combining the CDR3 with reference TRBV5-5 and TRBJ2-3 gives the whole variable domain DAGVTQSPTHLIKTRGQQVTLRCSPISGHKSVSWYQQVLGQGPQFIFQYYEKEERGRGNFPDRFSARQFPNYSSELNVNALLLGDSALYLCASSLSTDTQYFGPGTRLTVL.

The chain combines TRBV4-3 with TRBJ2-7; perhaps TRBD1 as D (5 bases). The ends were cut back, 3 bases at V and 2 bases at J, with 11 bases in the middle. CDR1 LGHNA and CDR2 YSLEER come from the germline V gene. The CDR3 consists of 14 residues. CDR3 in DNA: TGCGCCAGCAGCCAGGAAGGACAAGCCTACGAGCAGTACTTC. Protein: CASSQEGQAYEQYF.

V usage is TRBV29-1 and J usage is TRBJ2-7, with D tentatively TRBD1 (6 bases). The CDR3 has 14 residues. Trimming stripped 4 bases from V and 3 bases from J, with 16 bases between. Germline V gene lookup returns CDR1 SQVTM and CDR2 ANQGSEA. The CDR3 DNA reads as TGCAGCGTTGCACCGGAACAGGGAGACTACGAGCAGTACTTC. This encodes CSVAPEQGDYEQYF.

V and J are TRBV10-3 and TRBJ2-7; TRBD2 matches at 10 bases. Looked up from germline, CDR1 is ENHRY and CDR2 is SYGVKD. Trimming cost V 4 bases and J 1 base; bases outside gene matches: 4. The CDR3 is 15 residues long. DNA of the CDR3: TGTGCCATCAGTGCAGCTAGCGGGGGTTCCTACGAGCAGTACTTC. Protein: CAISAASGGSYEQYF.

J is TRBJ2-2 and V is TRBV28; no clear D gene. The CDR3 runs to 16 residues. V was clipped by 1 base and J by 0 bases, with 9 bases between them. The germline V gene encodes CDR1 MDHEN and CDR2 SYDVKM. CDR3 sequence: CASSLSGRSNTGELFF. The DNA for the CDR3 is TGTGCCAGCAGTTTATCAGGCAGATCGAACACCGGGGAGCTGTTTTTT. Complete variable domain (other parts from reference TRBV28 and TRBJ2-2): DVKVTQSSRYLVKRTGEKVFLECVQDMDHENMFWYRQDPGLGLRLIYFSYDVKMKEKGDIPEGYSVSREKKERFSLILESASTNQTSMYLCASSLSGRSNTGELFFGEGSRLTVL.